The sequence of this TCR beta chain was determined in a study of cytomegalovirus exposure and HLA in healthy donors. Findings and limits, study-wide: Researchers counted approximately 160 TCR beta chains as cytomegalovirus-associated.

The V gene's germline CDR1 is MNHEY and CDR2 SMNVEV (reference sequence). This CDR3 spans 17 amino acids. Trimming shortened V by 0 bases and J by 8 bases, and 19 bases separated the two germline ends. Some clones are missing from TCRdb's copy, which holds only in-frame ones; the method was immunoSEQ multiplex PCR. The repertoire holds roughly 300,000 clones, with 80% to 90% as singletons. To note about this clone: The antigen is not known.

This clonotype was obtained from a woman in her late teens or twenties in good health and CMV-seronegative. The sample taken for sequencing was PBMCs. This chain connects TRBV27 to TRBJ1-4; the D gene is possibly TRBD1 (6 bases). The CDR3 here is CASSLSVQGGIREKLFF. The CDR3 DNA reads as TGTGCCAGCAGTTTATCGGTACAGGGTGGGATCCGGGAAAAACTGTTTTTT.